This TCR beta chain came from a study of blood T cell repertoires in COVID-19. Overall study: Specimens from acute and convalescent COVID-19 originated in the United States, Italy and Spain. PBMCs, B-cell-depleted T cells, or T cells provided the cDNA or gDNA that made up the material.

The table lists this clone with a count of one. The CDR3 is 18 residues long. From germline, CDR1 is ENHRY and CDR2 SYGVKD. J gave up 6 bases and V 10 bases, and 26 bases lay outside the gene matches. Original data processing: Cell counts per sample came from amplifying reference gene primers. Measured with immunoSEQ multiplex PCR; TCRdb has only the in-frame clones, and not every one. V and J calls and clone size follow that table, whereas D and trimming were derived from the DNA. This table has approximately 240,000 clones, about four fifths appearing once. The V gene is TRBV10-3, the J gene TRBJ2-7, with TRBD2 identical over 8 bases. Input material: peripheral blood. The sequence was collected from a woman aged 60-75 years with acute or convalescent COVID-19. CDR3: CATGAPSFGGGSSGEQYF. The CDR3 nucleotides are TGTGCCACCGGGGCCCCGAGTTTTGGCGGGGGGAGTTCGGGCGAGCAGTACTTC.